This T cell receptor beta chain was profiled in a study of neurological immune-mediated disorders. The study, taken as a whole, reports: A possible signature appeared as one related-CDR3 cluster, in which phylogenetic grouping placed the repertoires of 18 of 34 multiple sclerosis patients.

The authors made cDNA by 5'RACE with 10-nucleotide random UMIs. Sequencing runs each generated in excess of 200 million TCR-beta sequences derived from 15-18 subjects. From the 5' RACE reads, TCRdb called clonotypes with MiXCR, one entry per CDR3 protein. The table has approximately 80,000 distinct CDR3 sequences, around 4% seen once. Indicated time point: longitudinal time-point 3. Many counts were recorded for this clonotype. Its antigen remains unidentified. V lost 6 bases, J lost 2 bases, and 4 bases stayed unmatched. This CDR3 contains 14 residues. The germline gives CDR1 SGHRS, CDR2 YFSETQ. The chain employs TRBV5-1 and TRBJ1-2; 10 bases fit TRBD1. The TCR comes from a woman aged 60-75 years with multiple sclerosis. Sequencing used PBMCs. The CDR3 here is CASTPGQGNYGYTF. The DNA of the CDR3 is TGCGCCAGCACCCCGGGACAGGGGAACTATGGCTACACCTTC.